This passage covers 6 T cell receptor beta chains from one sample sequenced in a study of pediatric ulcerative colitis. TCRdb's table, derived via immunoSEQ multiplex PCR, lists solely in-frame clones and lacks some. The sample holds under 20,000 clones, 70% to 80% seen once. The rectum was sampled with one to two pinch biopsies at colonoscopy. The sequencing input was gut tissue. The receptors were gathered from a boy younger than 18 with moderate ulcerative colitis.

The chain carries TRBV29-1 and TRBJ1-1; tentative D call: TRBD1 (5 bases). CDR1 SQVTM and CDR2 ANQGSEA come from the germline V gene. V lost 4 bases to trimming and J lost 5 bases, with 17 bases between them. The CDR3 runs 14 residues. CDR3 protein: CSVVSGGGGTEAFF. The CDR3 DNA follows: TGCAGCGTTGTTTCGGGTGGGGGAGGGACTGAAGCTTTCTTT.

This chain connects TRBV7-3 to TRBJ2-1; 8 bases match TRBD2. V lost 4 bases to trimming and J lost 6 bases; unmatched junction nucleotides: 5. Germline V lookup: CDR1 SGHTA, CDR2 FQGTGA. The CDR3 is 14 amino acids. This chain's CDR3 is CASSYTGGLNEQFF. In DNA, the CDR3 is TGTGCCAGCAGCTATACGGGGGGGCTCAATGAGCAGTTCTTC.

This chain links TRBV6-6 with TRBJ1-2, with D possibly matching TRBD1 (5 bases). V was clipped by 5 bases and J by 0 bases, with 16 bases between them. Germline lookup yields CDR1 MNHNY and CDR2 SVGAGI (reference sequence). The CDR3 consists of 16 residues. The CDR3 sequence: CASSGLEGDANYGYTF. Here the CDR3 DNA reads TGTGCCAGCAGTGGCTTAGAAGGGGACGCTAACTATGGCTACACCTTC.

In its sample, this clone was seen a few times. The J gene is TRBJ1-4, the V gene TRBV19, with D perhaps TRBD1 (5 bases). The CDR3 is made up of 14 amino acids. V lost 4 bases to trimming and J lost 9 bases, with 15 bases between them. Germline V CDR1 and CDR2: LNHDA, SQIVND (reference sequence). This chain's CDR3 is CASSRDQLDQKLFF. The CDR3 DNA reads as TGTGCCAGTAGTAGGGACCAACTAGATCAAAAACTGTTTTTT.

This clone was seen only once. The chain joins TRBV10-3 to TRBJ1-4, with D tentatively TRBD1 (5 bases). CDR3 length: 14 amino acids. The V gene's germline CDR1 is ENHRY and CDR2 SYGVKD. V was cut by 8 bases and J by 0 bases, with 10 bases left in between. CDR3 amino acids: CAIDRIATNEKLFF. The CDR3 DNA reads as TGTGCCATCGACAGAATCGCAACTAATGAAAAACTGTTTTTT.

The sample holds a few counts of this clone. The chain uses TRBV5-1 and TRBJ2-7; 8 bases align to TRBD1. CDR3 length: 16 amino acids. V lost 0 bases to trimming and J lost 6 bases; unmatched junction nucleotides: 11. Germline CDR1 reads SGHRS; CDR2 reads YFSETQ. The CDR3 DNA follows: TGCGCCAGCAGCTTGGGGCAGGACAGGGTCTTTCGCGAGCAGTACTTC. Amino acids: CASSLGQDRVFREQYF.